This T cell receptor (beta chain) came from a study of blood T cell repertoires in COVID-19. Study summary: Samples taken during acute and convalescent COVID-19 were collected in the United States, Italy and Spain.

There are 16 residues in the CDR3. The trim removed 3 bases at V and 5 bases at J, leaving 4 bases unmatched. From germline, CDR1 is SGHTA and CDR2 FQGNSA. Original data processing: Amplification from reference gene primers served as the basis for estimated nucleated cell counts. Only in-frame clones appear in the TCRdb table, and some are missing; sequencing was by immunoSEQ multiplex PCR. D and trimming were read from the DNA, whereas the V and J calls and clone size are those reported in that table. Of approximately 220,000 clones in the sample, 65% to 90% were seen once. Those who participated ranged in age from roughly 18 to 89 years and resided in around 22 US areas. Participants reported their clinical history, and cohort assignment relied on those reports.

This TCR derives from a woman in her thirties or forties with acute COVID-19. Sequencing used PBMCs or T cells enriched from blood (not recorded which). The V and J genes are TRBV7-2 and TRBJ2-3, with 14 bases that match TRBD2. The CDR3 region is CASSLGGTSGRDTQYF. CDR3 coding DNA: TGTGCCAGCAGCTTGGGGGGGACTAGCGGGAGAGATACGCAGTATTTT.